This section outlines one T cell receptor beta chain sequence together with its context. What it binds is not known. CDR1 and CDR2 from the germline V gene are SGHAT and FQNNGV. Germline trimming cut 5 bases from V and 2 bases from J; bases unmatched to any gene: 6. The CDR3 is 15 residues long. The data belong to a study of T cells in localized non-small cell lung cancer. General observations from the study: Longer overall survival was seen with higher T cell density measured in blood. The study sequenced only one region of the tumor. As a result, intratumor heterogeneity could not be excluded and remains possible. The study found T cell clonality highest in uninvolved adjacent lung, above tumor. Appearance in adjacent lung was seen for a median about 59 of the top 100 tumor clones.

The assay was immunoSEQ multiplex PCR, and TCRdb's table has in-frame clones only and misses some. Counted here are around 26,000 clones, roughly 87% occurring once; the ten biggest clones make up 1.1%. Specimen: peripheral blood, collected before any cancer treatment. The clonotype was recovered from a woman aged 35-70 years with stage I lung adenocarcinoma. The J gene is TRBJ1-3, the V gene TRBV11-2, with 7 nucleotides matching TRBD1. The CDR3 here is CASSLTGRPGNTIYF. For the CDR3, the DNA is TGTGCCAGCAGCCTGACAGGGAGGCCTGGAAACACCATATATTTT.